This T cell receptor (beta chain) was obtained from a study of T-cell reconstitution after alpha-beta-depleted transplantation in children. Study-wide results and caveats: From newly produced T cells came most of the T-cell counts and diversity one year after transplant.

Germline CDR1 and CDR2: SEHNR and FQNEAQ (reference sequence). This CDR3 has 12 amino acids. Trimming cost V 5 bases and J 10 bases, with 12 bases left between them. Worth noting for this clonotype: As yet, its antigen is unknown.

Construction of the TCRbeta library involved unique molecular identifiers. From the PCR reads, TCRdb called clonotypes with MiXCR, one entry per CDR3 protein. This sample has about a million distinct CDR3 sequences, with 25% to 35% found just once. This specimen was PBMCs, mostly from graft donor cells, taken 360 days after TCRalphabeta/CD19-depleted stem cell transplant. This receptor was identified in a boy under two years old who had a stem cell transplant for SCID, so the T cells may come from the graft donor. The gene calls are TRBV7-9 and TRBJ2-1, with D possibly being TRBD1 or TRBD2 (6 bases each). CDR3 residues: CASSPLGGEQFF. The CDR3, as DNA: TGTGCCAGCAGCCCCCTAGGGGGGGAGCAGTTCTTC.